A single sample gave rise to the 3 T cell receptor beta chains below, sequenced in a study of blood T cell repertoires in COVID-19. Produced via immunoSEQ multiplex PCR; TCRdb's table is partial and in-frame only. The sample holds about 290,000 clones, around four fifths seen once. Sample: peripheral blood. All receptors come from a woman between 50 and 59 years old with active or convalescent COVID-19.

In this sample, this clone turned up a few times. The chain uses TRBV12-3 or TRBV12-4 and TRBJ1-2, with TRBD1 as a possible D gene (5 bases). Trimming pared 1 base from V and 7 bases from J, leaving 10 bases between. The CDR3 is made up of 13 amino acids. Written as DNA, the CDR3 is TGTGCCAGCAGTTTAGGGGGCGTTTCTGGCTACACCTTC. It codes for CASSLGGVSGYTF.

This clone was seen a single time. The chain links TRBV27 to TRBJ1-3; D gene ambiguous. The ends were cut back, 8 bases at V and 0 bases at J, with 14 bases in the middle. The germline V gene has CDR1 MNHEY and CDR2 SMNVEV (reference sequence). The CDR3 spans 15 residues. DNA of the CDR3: TGTGCCAGCGGTCGACTGAAATCCTCTGGAAACACCATATATTTT. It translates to CASGRLKSSGNTIYF.

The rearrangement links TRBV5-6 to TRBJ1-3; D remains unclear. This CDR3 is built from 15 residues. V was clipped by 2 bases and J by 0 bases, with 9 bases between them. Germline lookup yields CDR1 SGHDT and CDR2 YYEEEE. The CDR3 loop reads CASSFEPHSGNTIYF. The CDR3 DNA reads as TGTGCCAGCAGCTTCGAGCCCCACTCTGGAAACACCATATATTTT. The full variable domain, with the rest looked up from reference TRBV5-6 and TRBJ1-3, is DAGVTQSPTHLIKTRGQQVTLRCSPKSGHDTVSWYQQALGQGPQFIFQYYEEEERQRGNFPDRFSGHQFPNYSSELNVNALLLGDSALYLCASSFEPHSGNTIYFGEGSWLTVV.